Listed here are 18 T cell receptor beta chains from one sample, sequenced in a study of blood T cells in healthy people across ages. Next came a second PCR, run for about 7 to 12 cycles, which used a sample-barcoded 5' primer along with a J-beta primer mix. TCRdb fed the 5' RACE reads into MiXCR, producing one record per CDR3 protein. The sample yields hundreds of thousands of distinct CDR3 sequences, about 28% seen once. The same sample was also used in a study of T cells of mothers and their children.

The specimen sequenced was blood. The receptors derive from a boy younger than 10 in good health.

Ten or more counts support this clonotype. The chain has TRBV12-3 or TRBV12-4 and TRBJ1-4; D remains ambiguous. V was cut by 6 bases and J by 3 bases, with 5 bases left in between. The CDR3 length is 12 residues. This CDR3 is CASSRPNEKLFF. The CDR3 nucleotides read TGTGCCAGCAGCCGTCCTAATGAAAAACTGTTTTTT.

CDR3 amino acids: CSVSTGTRTGELFF. In DNA, the CDR3 is TGCAGCGTCTCGACAGGGACGAGGACCGGGGAGCTGTTTTTT. V gene TRBV29-1 combines with J gene TRBJ2-2, with 7 nucleotides matching TRBD1. The CDR3 contains 14 residues. V lost 6 bases to trimming and J lost 5 bases; unmatched junction nucleotides: 9. Germline CDR1 reads SQVTM; CDR2 reads ANQGSEA.

This clonotype occurred many times. V is TRBV7-2 and J is TRBJ1-2; D not certain. The V and J ends lost 1 base and 9 bases respectively, with 12 bases between them. CDR1 and CDR2 from the germline V gene are SGHTA and FQGNSA. The CDR3 consists of 13 residues. The CDR3 region is CASSLDVGKSYTF. The CDR3 DNA is TGTGCCAGCAGCTTAGACGTAGGAAAGAGCTACACCTTC. Drawing the rest from reference TRBV7-2 and TRBJ1-2, the complete variable domain is GAGVSQSPSNKVTEKGKDVELRCDPISGHTALYWYRQSLGQGLEFLIYFQGNSAPDKSGLPSDRFSAERTGGSVSTLTIQRTQQEDSAVYLCASSLDVGKSYTFGSGTRLTVV.

In its sample, this clonotype was seen many times. This chain links TRBV5-1 with TRBJ2-7, with D unclear. Germline V lookup: CDR1 SGHRS, CDR2 YFSETQ. Deletions cut 4 bases from V and 0 bases from J, with 14 bases between. This CDR3 spans 15 amino acids. CDR3 amino acids: CASSKATVSSYEQYF. Here the CDR3 DNA reads TGCGCCAGCAGCAAGGCCACTGTGAGCTCCTACGAGCAGTACTTC.

The V and J genes are TRBV9 and TRBJ2-7; 12 nucleotides line up with TRBD1. V shed 2 bases and J 6 bases; nucleotides not matched to a gene: 3. Per the germline V gene, CDR1 is SGDLS and CDR2 is YYNGEE. This CDR3 is built from 14 residues. In nucleotides, the CDR3 is TGTGCCAGCAGCGTCGGGACAGGGGGCGGCGAGCAGTACTTC. Amino acids: CASSVGTGGGEQYF.

This clonotype occurred a few times. V usage is TRBV19 and J usage is TRBJ2-6; 8 nucleotides align to TRBD2. Trimming removed 9 bases from V and 3 bases from J; junction bases left unmatched: 10. The CDR3 consists of 16 residues. Germline V gene sequence: CDR1 LNHDA, CDR2 SQIVND (reference sequence). The CDR3 here is CASFAGTRSGANVLTF. In DNA, the CDR3 is TGTGCCAGCTTTGCCGGGACTAGAAGTGGGGCCAACGTCCTGACTTTC.

This chain joins TRBV29-1 and TRBJ2-3, with no clear D. V lost 5 bases to trimming and J lost 2 bases, with 11 bases between them. Germline V lookup: CDR1 SQVTM, CDR2 ANQGSEA. This CDR3 comprises 13 residues. CDR3 in amino acids: CSVRSGLTDTQYF. The CDR3, as DNA: TGCAGCGTTCGAAGTGGGCTCACAGATACGCAGTATTTT.

The V and J genes are TRBV20-1 and TRBJ1-2; D unresolved. V was shortened by 1 base and J by 3 bases, with 9 bases between the two germline ends. From germline, CDR1 is DFQATT and CDR2 SNEGSKA (reference sequence). The CDR3 runs 13 residues. The CDR3, as DNA: TGCAGTGCTAGAGTGGGGTTAGACTATGGCTACACCTTC. Amino acid sequence: CSARVGLDYGYTF.

This clonotype came up a few times. The rearrangement uses TRBV6-5 and TRBJ1-2; tentatively, D is TRBD1 (5 bases). Per the germline V gene, CDR1 is MNHEY and CDR2 is SVGAGI. This CDR3 region has 14 residues. V was shortened by 2 bases and J by 4 bases, with 11 bases between the two germline ends. The CDR3 sequence is CASSYDPGSYGYTF. The DNA for the CDR3 is TGTGCCAGCAGTTACGATCCAGGGAGCTATGGCTACACCTTC.

The chain joins TRBV15 to TRBJ2-3; 10 bases map to TRBD2. The length of the CDR3 is 16 residues. Germline-derived CDR1 and CDR2 are LNHNV and YYDKDF (reference sequence). With V trimmed by 3 bases and J by 9 bases, 12 bases remained unmatched. The CDR3 bases are TGTGCCACCAGCAGGAGGGTGCTAGCGGGAGTGGGGACGCAGTATTTT. Its protein product is CATSRRVLAGVGTQYF.

V usage is TRBV5-1 and J usage is TRBJ2-7; perhaps TRBD2 as D (6 bases). CDR3 length: 15 residues. Trimming shortened V by 4 bases and J by 0 bases, and 14 bases separated the two germline ends. Per germline, CDR1 SGHRS and CDR2 YFSETQ. The CDR3 is CASSPGDSDSYEQYF. In nucleotides, the CDR3 is TGCGCCAGCAGCCCGGGGGATTCCGACTCCTACGAGCAGTACTTC.

This rearrangement joins TRBV27 to TRBJ2-2; D gene unclear. The V end was cut by 0 bases, the J end by 6 bases, with 11 bases between. The CDR3 runs 15 residues. The germline V gene encodes CDR1 MNHEY and CDR2 SMNVEV (reference sequence). The CDR3 DNA is TGTGCCAGCAGTTTATCAGGGATATACCCCGGGGAGCTGTTTTTT. Amino acid sequence: CASSLSGIYPGELFF.

This clonotype was detected a few times. The chain couples TRBV4-3 to TRBJ2-4; 8 bases are shared with TRBD2. J lost 5 bases, V lost 0 bases, and 6 bases had no gene match. The CDR3 loop spans 16 amino acids. The germline V gene encodes CDR1 LGHNA and CDR2 YSLEER. CDR3 residues: CASSQDNSGRENIQYF. For the CDR3, the DNA is TGCGCCAGCAGCCAAGATAACAGCGGGAGAGAAAACATTCAGTACTTC.

In DNA form, the CDR3 reads TGTGCCAGCAGCTTCACCGGGACAGGGTGGGGAGAAAACACTGAAGCTTTCTTT. Its translation: CASSFTGTGWGENTEAFF. The chain employs TRBV7-6 and TRBJ1-1; 9 nucleotides align to TRBD1. The CDR3 runs to 18 residues. V lost 3 bases and J lost 2; bases outside the gene matches: 13. Per the germline V gene, CDR1 is SGHVS and CDR2 is FNYEAQ. Combining the CDR3 with reference TRBV7-6 and TRBJ1-1 gives the whole variable domain GAGVSQSPRYKVTKRGQDVALRCDPISGHVSLYWYRQALGQGPEFLTYFNYEAQQDKSGLPNDRFSAERPEGSISTLTIQRTEQRDSAMYRCASSFTGTGWGENTEAFFGQGTRLTVV.

This clonotype has only one observation. This chain connects TRBV28 to TRBJ1-1, with a weak D call TRBD1 (6 bases). Trimming stripped 6 bases from V and 5 bases from J, with 16 bases between. CDR1 MDHEN and CDR2 SYDVKM come from the germline V gene. The CDR3 spans 14 residues. In DNA form, the CDR3 reads TGTGCCAGCAGCTCGGGGGGCCCCTCAACTGAAGCTTTCTTT. Translated, it gives CASSSGGPSTEAFF.

This clonotype was found many times. J is TRBJ2-2 and V is TRBV7-2; 8 bases match TRBD1. J was trimmed by 5 bases and V by 3 bases; bases with no gene match: 8. The CDR3 consists of 16 residues. The germline CDR1 and CDR2 sequences are SGHTA and FQGNSA. The CDR3 reads CASSLMDRVDTGELFF. Here the CDR3 DNA reads TGTGCCAGCAGCTTGATGGACAGGGTGGATACCGGGGAGCTGTTTTTT.

This chain uses TRBV30 with TRBJ2-1; D remains ambiguous. The CDR3 has 13 amino acids. Germline V CDR1 and CDR2: GTSNPN, SVGIG (reference sequence). The ends were cut back, 2 bases at V and 9 bases at J, with 14 bases in the middle. CDR3 nucleotide sequence: TGTGCCTGGAGTTGGGATAGGGTCTCTGAGCAGTTCTTC. It is translated as CAWSWDRVSEQFF.

CDR3 DNA: TGTGCCAGCAGTTACTCCGGGACAGGGGGCGAAGAAAAACTGTTTTTT. Translating it yields CASSYSGTGGEEKLFF. The chain carries TRBV6-6 and TRBJ1-4, with 12 bases matching TRBD1. The V segment lost 0 bases and the J segment 8 bases; nucleotides outside the gene matches: 4. In germline, CDR1 is MNHNY, CDR2 SVGAGI (reference sequence). The CDR3 consists of 16 residues.